This T cell receptor beta chain appears in the sequencing data of a study of control samples from healthy donors and cancer patients (dated by TCRdb to 2020 to 2022). Concerning this clone: This receptor's antigen is unknown. Base quality data are lacking; no much larger clone is found one base away.

The germline V gene (reference sequence) supplies CDR1 LGHDT and CDR2 YNNKEL. Reading from cysteine to phenylalanine, the CDR3 counts 16 amino acids. Here the CDR3 DNA is all that survives: 48 bases in frame from base 1. The junction shows trimming of 0 bases on V and 6 bases on J, and the gene matches do not reach 6 bases of it. The protocol used for the library was the immunoSEQ multiplex PCR assay. TCRdb took this table from immuneACCESS and kept in-frame rearrangements with V and J called. Such tables lack part of the clones; where checked against another copy, unresolved V genes explain under half of the gap, and the rest is unexplained. The sample table shows around 130,000 clones, and roughly 89% are seen once. In total, the top ten clones hold over 6.5% of the sample.

The chain joins TRBV3-1 (or the pseudogene TRBV3-2) to TRBJ1-5, with 9 junctional bases fitting TRBD1. This TCR was recovered from a man aged 50 to 59 with head and neck cancer. The sequenced sample consisted of PBMCs. The CDR3 is CASSQDGTGRLQPQHF. The nucleotide sequence is given as TGTGCCAGCAGCCAAGATGGGACAGGGAGGCTTCAGCCCCAGCATTTT.